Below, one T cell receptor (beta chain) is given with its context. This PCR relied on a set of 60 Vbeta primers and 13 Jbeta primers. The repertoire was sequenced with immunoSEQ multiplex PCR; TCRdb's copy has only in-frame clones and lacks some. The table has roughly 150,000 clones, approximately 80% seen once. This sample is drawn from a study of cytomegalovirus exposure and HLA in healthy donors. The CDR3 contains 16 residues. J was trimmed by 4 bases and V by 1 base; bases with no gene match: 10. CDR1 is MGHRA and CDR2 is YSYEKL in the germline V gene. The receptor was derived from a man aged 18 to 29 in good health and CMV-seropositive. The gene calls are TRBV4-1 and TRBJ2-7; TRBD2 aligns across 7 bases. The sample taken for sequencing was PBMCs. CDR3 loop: CASSQVPTGGTYEQYF. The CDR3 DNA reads TGCGCCAGCAGCCAAGTCCCAACGGGGGGTACGTACGAGCAGTACTTC.